This entry describes one TCR beta chain. This clone's antigen is unknown. No per-base quality is available; no much larger clone lies one base away. Library generation was performed with the immunoSEQ multiplex PCR assay. DNA from the CD4+ T cells that had been cultured and isolated underwent TCR beta CDR3 sequencing. Turning to the authors' computational methods: Non-productive TCR sequences were removed, reads were trimmed to the CDR3 region, and CDR3s of at least 7 amino acids were retained. Antigen-specific clonotypes were identified with the MANAFEST web app by comparing expansion in peptide wells against reference cultures. Positive clones required FDR<0.05 expansion versus reference and all other wells, odds ratio above 5, and frequency above 0.1% in two replicate wells. Clonotypes significantly expanded in SARS-CoV-2 spike wells and in at least one common cold coronavirus spike condition were defined as cross-reactive. Levenshtein distance calculated with the stringdist R package was used to assess CDR3 similarity, and unrooted trees were constructed with ape in R 3.6.1. The table was pulled from immuneACCESS by TCRdb, which kept in-frame rearrangements only. Such tables lose some clones; where checked, under half of the loss comes from unresolved V genes, and the rest has no known cause. V and J calls plus clone size are reproduced from that table; the DNA served to infer D and trimming. The sample data list about 61,000 clones, and about 80% of these were observed just once. The ten largest clonotypes hold 1% to 1.5% of the sample.

The record originates from a study of vaccination effects on CD4 cells after COVID-19 (dated 2022 in TCRdb). With respect to the entire study: Post-vaccine samples across the study were collected a median of 72 days after the second dose, with a range of 14 to 241. The full study included 10 to 11 COVID-19 convalescent patients and several SARS-CoV-2-naive healthy vaccine recipients. SARS-CoV-2 spike-specific CD4+ TCR repertoires were compared before and after mRNA vaccination in COVID-19 convalescent patients and in infection-naive vaccine recipients. The Oncomine TCR Beta short-read assay on an Illumina iSeq 100 was used to sequence cultures from other donors in the study.

The germline V gene (reference sequence) gives CDR1 as GTSNPN and CDR2 as SVGIG. Inclusive of the bounding cysteine and phenylalanine, the CDR3 is 14 residues long. Of all the DNA, just the CDR3 is kept, 42 bases in frame from base 1. Trimming removed 4 bases from V and 0 bases from J, leaving 10 bases between the germline ends. The research as a whole found: In healthy vaccine recipients, vaccine-induced clones were almost all SARS-CoV-2 mono-reactive, with only 1 of 255 being cross-reactive with common cold coronaviruses. Only a small number of convalescent patients were included, and no early post-infection timepoints were available, which limited the study. Clones induced by infection and clones induced by vaccination both contracted markedly at late timepoints after vaccination, which fits with T cell responses waning over time.

In the ViraFEST assay, PBMC were stimulated with viral peptide pools, and TCR sequencing was then used to find antigen-specific CD4+ T cell clonotypes based on their expansion. After approximately 11 days of culture, CD4+ T cells were isolated with the EasySep CD4+ T cell isolation kit. Two doses of either the BNT162b2 or the mRNA-1273 mRNA SARS-CoV-2 vaccine were administered to participants. Healthy vaccine recipients had no prior SARS-CoV-2 infection, confirmed by negative nucleocapsid antibodies before and after vaccination. Fewer than 2.5 million PBMC per well were cultured in IMDM with about 5.4% human AB serum, 10 IU/ml IL-2 and gentamicin, plus 10 ug/ml peptides. Half of the culture medium was replaced with fresh IL-2-containing medium on days 3 and 7. Unless noted otherwise, every peptide stimulation condition was cultured in triplicate wells. Using Ficoll-Paque Plus gradient centrifugation, PBMC were separated from whole blood and then either used fresh or cryopreserved at -140C. Overlapping peptide pools spanned the spike proteins of SARS-CoV-2 and the common cold coronaviruses HCoV-NL63, HCoV-OC43 and HCoV-229E. Genomic DNA was extracted from cultured CD4+ T cells with the QIAamp micro DNA kit.

The source was CD4+ T cells from PBMCs cultured with HCoV-229E spike peptides, collected after COVID-19 vaccination. Sample cell subset or site, as interpreted from the label and publication: HCoV-229E spike overlapping peptide pool stimulation. This TCR was sampled from a human donor who received a COVID-19 vaccine. This receptor chain uses TRBV30 and TRBJ1-5, and possibly TRBD1, on 6 matching bases. The DNA reads TGTGCCTGGAAAATAGGGGGTAGCAATCAGCCCCAGCATTTT. This sequence encodes CAWKIGGSNQPQHF.